This entry features one TCR beta chain sequence. Trimming removed 5 bases at V and 4 bases at J, with 17 bases between. Germline V lookup: CDR1 LNHDA, CDR2 SQIVND (reference sequence). This CDR3 is built from 15 residues. These data originate in a study of blood T cell repertoires in COVID-19. Sequencing was performed with immunoSEQ multiplex PCR; in TCRdb, only in-frame clones are kept and a portion is missing. The table includes about 84,000 clones, about 88% detected once. Sequenced: peripheral blood. V usage is TRBV19 and J usage is TRBJ2-5, with D tentatively TRBD1 (6 bases). This sequence originates from an elderly man with active or convalescent COVID-19. As DNA, the CDR3 is TGTGCCAGTAGTTTGTCTCAGGGGATTTCAGAGACCCAGTACTTC. Encoded protein: CASSLSQGISETQYF.